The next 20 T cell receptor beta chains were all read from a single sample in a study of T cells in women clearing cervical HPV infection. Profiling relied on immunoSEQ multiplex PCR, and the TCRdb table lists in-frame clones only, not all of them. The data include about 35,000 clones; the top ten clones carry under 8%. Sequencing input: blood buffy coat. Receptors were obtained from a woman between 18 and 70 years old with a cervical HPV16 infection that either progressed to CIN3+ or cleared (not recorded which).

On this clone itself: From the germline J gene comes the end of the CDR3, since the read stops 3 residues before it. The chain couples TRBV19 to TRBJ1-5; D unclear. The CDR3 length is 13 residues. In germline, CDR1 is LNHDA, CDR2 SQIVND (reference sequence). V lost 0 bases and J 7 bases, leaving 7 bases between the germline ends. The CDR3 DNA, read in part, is TGTGCCAGTAGTATAGATACGAGGCAGCCC. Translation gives CASSIDTRQP. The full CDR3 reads CASSIDTRQPQHF.

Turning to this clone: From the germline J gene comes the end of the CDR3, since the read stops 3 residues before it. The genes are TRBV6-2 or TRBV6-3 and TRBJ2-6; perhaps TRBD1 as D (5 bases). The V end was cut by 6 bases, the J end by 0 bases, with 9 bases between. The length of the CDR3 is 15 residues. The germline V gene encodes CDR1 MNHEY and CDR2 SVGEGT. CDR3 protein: CASRTGSSGANVLTF. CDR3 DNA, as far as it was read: TGTGCCAGCAGAACAGGAAGCTCTGGGGCCAACGTC.

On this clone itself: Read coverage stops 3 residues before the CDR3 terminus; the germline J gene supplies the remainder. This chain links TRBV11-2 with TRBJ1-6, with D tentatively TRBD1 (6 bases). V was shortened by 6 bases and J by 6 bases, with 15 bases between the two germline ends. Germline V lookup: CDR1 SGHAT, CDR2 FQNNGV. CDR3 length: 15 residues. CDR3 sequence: CASRPPWDTNSPLHF. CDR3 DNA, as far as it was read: TGTGCCAGCAGACCTCCGTGGGACACTAATTCACCC.

CDR3 DNA (partial): TGTGCCAGCTCACCATTTGCGGTGCGCTCTGGAAACACC. Translation gives CASSPFAVRSGNT. The entire CDR3 protein reads CASSPFAVRSGNTIYF. The J gene is TRBJ1-3, the V gene TRBV18; D uncertain. The read gets to within 3 residues of the CDR3 end, and the germline J gene fills in the rest. The CDR3 covers 16 residues. V lost 2 bases to trimming and J lost 0 bases, with 11 bases between them. From germline, CDR1 is KGHSH and CDR2 LQKENI.

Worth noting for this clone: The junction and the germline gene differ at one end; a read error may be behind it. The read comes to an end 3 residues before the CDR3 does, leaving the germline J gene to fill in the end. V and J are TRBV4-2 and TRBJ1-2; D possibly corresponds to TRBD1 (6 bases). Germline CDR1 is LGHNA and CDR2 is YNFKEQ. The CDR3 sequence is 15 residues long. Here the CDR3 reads CASSQLIQGSGGYTF. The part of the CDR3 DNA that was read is TGCGCCAGCAGCCAACTTATACAGGGTTCTGGTGGC.

CDR3 bases read: TGTGCCAGCAGCTTATACTACGAG. This encodes CASSLYYE. The full CDR3 sequence reads CASSLYYEQYF. This rearrangement joins TRBV7-9 to TRBJ2-7; unclear D gene. The read finishes 3 residues shy of the CDR3 end, and the germline J gene is used to complete it. CDR1 SEHNR and CDR2 FQNEAQ come from the germline V gene (reference sequence). The CDR3 sequence is 11 residues long. Trimming cost V 2 bases and J 3 bases, with 2 bases left between them.

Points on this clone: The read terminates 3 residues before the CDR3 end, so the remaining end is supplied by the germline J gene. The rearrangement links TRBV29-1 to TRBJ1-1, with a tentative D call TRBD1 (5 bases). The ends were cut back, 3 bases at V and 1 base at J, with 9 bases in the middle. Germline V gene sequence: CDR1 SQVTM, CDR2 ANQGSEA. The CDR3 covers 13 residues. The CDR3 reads CSVEFGGNTEAFF. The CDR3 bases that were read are TGCAGCGTTGAGTTCGGGGGGAACACTGAA.

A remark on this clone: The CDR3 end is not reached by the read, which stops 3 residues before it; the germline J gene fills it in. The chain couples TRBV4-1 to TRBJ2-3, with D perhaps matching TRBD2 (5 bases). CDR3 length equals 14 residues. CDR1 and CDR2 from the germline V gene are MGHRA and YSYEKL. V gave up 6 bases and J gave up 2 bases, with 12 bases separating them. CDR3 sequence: CASSRGSHTDTQYF. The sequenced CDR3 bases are TGCGCCAGCAGTCGAGGGTCCCACACAGATACG.

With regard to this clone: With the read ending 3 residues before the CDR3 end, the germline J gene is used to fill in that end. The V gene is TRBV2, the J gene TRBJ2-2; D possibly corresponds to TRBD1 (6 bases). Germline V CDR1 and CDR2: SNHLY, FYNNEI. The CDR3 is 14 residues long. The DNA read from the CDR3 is TGTGCCAGCACCCGTGGACAGTTTAATTCACCG. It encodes CASTRGQFNSP. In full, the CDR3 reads CASTRGQFNSPLFF.

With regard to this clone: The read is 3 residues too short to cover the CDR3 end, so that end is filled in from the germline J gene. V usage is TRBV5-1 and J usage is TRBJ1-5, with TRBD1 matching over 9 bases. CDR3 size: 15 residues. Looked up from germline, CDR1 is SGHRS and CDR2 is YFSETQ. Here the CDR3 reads CASSSTRTGADPQHF. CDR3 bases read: TGCGCCAGCAGCTCAACCCGGACAGGGGCAGATCCC.

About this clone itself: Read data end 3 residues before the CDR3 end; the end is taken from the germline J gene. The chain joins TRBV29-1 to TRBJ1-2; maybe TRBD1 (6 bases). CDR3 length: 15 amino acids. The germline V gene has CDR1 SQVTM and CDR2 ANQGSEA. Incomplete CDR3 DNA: TGCAGCGTTGATATGCAGGGGAAGGGTAAAGATACC. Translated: CSVDMQGKGKDT. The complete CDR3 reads CSVDMQGKGKDTYTF.

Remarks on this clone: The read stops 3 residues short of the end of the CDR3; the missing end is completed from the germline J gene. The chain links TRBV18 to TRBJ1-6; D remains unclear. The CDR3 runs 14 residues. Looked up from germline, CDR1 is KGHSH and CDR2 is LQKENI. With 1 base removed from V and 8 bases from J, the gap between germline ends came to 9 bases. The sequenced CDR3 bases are TGTGCCAGCTCACCACGCGCGTTCGATTCACCC. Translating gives CASSPRAFDSP. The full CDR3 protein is CASSPRAFDSPLHF.

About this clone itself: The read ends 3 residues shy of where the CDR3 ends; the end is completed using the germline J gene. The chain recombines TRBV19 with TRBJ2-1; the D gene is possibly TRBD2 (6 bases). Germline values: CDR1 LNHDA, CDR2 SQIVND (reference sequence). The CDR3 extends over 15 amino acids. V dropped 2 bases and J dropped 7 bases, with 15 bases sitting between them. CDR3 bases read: TGTGCCAGTAGTATACCAGGGCGGGGAAAGAATGAG. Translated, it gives CASSIPGRGKNE. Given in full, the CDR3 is CASSIPGRGKNEQFF.

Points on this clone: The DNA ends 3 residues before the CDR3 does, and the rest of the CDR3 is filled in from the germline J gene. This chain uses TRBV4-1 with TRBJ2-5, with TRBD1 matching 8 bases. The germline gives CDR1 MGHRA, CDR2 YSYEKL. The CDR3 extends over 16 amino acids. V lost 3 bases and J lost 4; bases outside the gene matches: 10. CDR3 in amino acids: CASSHYAGGASETQYF. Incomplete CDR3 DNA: TGCGCCAGCAGCCATTATGCAGGGGGCGCCTCAGAGACC.

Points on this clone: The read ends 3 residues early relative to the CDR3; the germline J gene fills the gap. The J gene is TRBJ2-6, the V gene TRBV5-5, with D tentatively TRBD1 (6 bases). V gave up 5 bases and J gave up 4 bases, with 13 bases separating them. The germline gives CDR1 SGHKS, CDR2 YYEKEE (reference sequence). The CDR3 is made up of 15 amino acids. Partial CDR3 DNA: TGTGCCAGCAGGATACAGGGTACCGGGGCCAACGTC. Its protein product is CASRIQGTGANV. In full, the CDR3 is CASRIQGTGANVLTF.

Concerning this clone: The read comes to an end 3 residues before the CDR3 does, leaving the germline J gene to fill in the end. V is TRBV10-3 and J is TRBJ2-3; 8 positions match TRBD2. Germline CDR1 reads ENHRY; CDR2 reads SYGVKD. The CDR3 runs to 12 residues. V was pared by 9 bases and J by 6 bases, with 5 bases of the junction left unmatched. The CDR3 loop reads CAISGGADTQYF. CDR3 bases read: TGTGCCATATCCGGGGGGGCGGATACG.

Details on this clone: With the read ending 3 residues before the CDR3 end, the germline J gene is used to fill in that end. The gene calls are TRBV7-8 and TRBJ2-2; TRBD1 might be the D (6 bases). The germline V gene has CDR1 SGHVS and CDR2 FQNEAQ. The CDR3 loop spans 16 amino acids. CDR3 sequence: CASSRTGQGLGEKLFF. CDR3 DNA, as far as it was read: TGTGCCAGCAGCCGTACGGGGCAGGGGCTCGGTGAAAAG.

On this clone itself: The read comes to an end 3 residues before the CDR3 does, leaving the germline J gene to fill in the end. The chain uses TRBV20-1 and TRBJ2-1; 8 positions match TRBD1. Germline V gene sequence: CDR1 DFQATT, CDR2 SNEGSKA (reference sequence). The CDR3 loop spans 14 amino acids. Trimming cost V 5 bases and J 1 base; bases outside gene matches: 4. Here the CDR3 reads CSAGHRGSYNEQFF. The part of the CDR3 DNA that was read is TGCAGTGCTGGGCACAGGGGGTCCTACAATGAG.

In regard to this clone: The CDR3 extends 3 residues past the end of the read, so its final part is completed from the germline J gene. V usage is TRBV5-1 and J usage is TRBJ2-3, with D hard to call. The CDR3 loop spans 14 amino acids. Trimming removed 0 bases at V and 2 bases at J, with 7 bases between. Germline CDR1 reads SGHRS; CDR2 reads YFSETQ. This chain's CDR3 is CASSLGEITDTQYF. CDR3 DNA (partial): TGCGCCAGCAGCTTGGGCGAGATCACAGATACG.

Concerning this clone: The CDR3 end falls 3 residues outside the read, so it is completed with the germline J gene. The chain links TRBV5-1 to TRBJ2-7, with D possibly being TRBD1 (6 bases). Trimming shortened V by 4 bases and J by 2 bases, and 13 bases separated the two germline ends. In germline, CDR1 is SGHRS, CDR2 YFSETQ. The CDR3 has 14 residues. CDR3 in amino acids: CASSPRTVTYEQYF. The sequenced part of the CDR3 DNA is TGCGCCAGCAGCCCCCGGACAGTAACCTACGAG.